Below, 6 T cell receptor beta chains from the same sample are listed, as sequenced in a study of shared clonotypes between healthy human individuals. The repertoire was sequenced with immunoSEQ multiplex PCR; TCRdb's copy has only in-frame clones and lacks some. The repertoire holds around 980,000 clones, 78% seen once, with 0.55% to 0.7% in the top ten. Sample: memory CD4+ T cells from PBMCs. Sample subset: CD45RA-negative fraction. All receptors come from a man aged 18 to 35 in good health. Some clones in this sample may be carry-over from other donors' samples.

This chain connects TRBV18 to TRBJ2-4, with D possibly being TRBD1 or TRBD2 (5 bases each). Trimming took 3 bases from V and 7 from J, leaving 16 bases between them. CDR1 KGHSH and CDR2 LQKENI come from the germline V gene. This CDR3 comprises 15 residues. This CDR3 reads CASSPTGRGSNIQYF. CDR3 sequence (DNA): TGTGCCAGCTCACCGACCGGCCGGGGCTCGAACATTCAGTACTTC.

Comments on this clone: An end of the junction does not agree with germline; a read error may underlie this. At the DNA level, this CDR3 is encoded by other sequences in the same sample as well. The chain carries TRBV28 and TRBJ1-6; D ambiguous. This CDR3 spans 15 amino acids. Germline values: CDR1 MDHEN, CDR2 SYDVKM. Here the CDR3 DNA reads TGCGCCAGCAGTTTAGGTATAGGGTTCAATTCACCCCTCCACTTT. Translated, it gives CASSLGIGFNSPLHF. The full variable domain, rest sourced from reference TRBV28 and TRBJ1-6, is DVKVTQSSRYLVKRTGEKVFLECVQDMDHENMFWYRQDPGLGLRLIYFSYDVKMKEKGDIPEGYSVSREKKERFSLILESASTNQTSMYLCASSLGIGFNSPLHFGNGTRLTVT.

This clone was recorded once. This rearrangement joins TRBV28 to TRBJ2-7; tentative D call: TRBD2 (6 bases). This CDR3 contains 14 residues. Per germline, CDR1 MDHEN and CDR2 SYDVKM. The V end lost 6 bases, the J end lost 6 bases, and 18 bases lay between the germline ends. As DNA, the CDR3 is TGTGCCAGCAGATCCCCCGGGACTCACCCCGAGCAGTACTTC. It encodes CASRSPGTHPEQYF.

This rearrangement joins TRBV27 to TRBJ2-6; 8 bases align to TRBD1. The CDR3 loop spans 15 amino acids. Trimming took 5 bases from V and 2 from J; bases not matched to a gene: 2. CDR1 and CDR2 from the germline V gene are MNHEY and SMNVEV (reference sequence). The CDR3 sequence is CASSAQGAGANVLTF. The CDR3 coding sequence is TGTGCCAGCAGTGCACAGGGGGCTGGGGCCAACGTCCTGACTTTC.

To note about this clone: Other nucleotide sequences from this sample produce the same CDR3. The chain couples TRBV28 to TRBJ2-7; the D call may be TRBD1 or TRBD2 (5 bases each). Trimming removed 6 bases from V and 3 bases from J, with 9 bases in between. CDR1 is MDHEN, CDR2 SYDVKM, per germline. The CDR3 consists of 12 residues. CDR3 sequence (DNA): TGTGCCAGCAGCCTTGGGGGCTACGAGCAGTACTTC. It is translated as CASSLGGYEQYF.

The chain is built from TRBV5-4 and TRBJ2-5, with 7 bases fitting TRBD1. The germline V gene has CDR1 SGHNT and CDR2 YYREEE (reference sequence). The junction had 5 bases not matched to a gene; V was cut back by 4 bases and J by 2 bases. This CDR3 comprises 14 residues. The CDR3 here is CASSRRTGQETQYF. CDR3 DNA sequence: TGTGCCAGCAGCCGCCGGACAGGACAAGAGACCCAGTACTTC.